This passage covers 2 T cell receptor beta chains from one sample sequenced in a study of PD-1 blockade in mismatch repair-deficient tumors. Profiled with immunoSEQ multiplex PCR; TCRdb holds only in-frame clones, not every one. This sample yields approximately 80,000 clones, of which roughly 80% are seen a single time; approximately 5.1% belongs to the top ten. The sequencing used peripheral blood, collected 44 weeks after starting pembrolizumab. These receptors were taken from an adult with mismatch repair-deficient cancer.

The V and J genes are TRBV5-4 and TRBJ1-2; 8 nucleotides agree with TRBD1. With V trimmed by 2 bases and J by 8 bases, 8 bases remained unmatched. Germline V gene sequence: CDR1 SGHNT, CDR2 YYREEE (reference sequence). The CDR3 length is 14 residues. The CDR3 DNA reads TGTGCCAGCAGCTTAAGGACAGGGATCCAGGGCTACACCTTC. It translates to CASSLRTGIQGYTF.

This sequence joins TRBV5-1 and TRBJ2-3; TRBD2 aligns across 10 bases. Looked up from germline, CDR1 is SGHRS and CDR2 is YFSETQ. This CDR3 is 18 amino acids long. V dropped 4 bases and J dropped 4; count of bases not matched to a gene: 15. The CDR3 DNA reads TGCGCCAGCAGCAATCCAGCCCTAGCGGGAGCTGACGCAGATACGCAGTATTTT. It translates to CASSNPALAGADADTQYF.